One sample yielded the 5 T cell receptor beta chains listed below, sequenced in a study of blood T cell repertoires in COVID-19. The data were produced by immunoSEQ multiplex PCR, yet TCRdb's version contains in-frame clones alone and is incomplete. The table includes 25,000 to 30,000 clones, 70% to 90% detected once. The specimen was peripheral blood. These receptor sequences come from a human donor in a cohort sampled during active COVID-19.

The CDR3 bases are TGTGCCAGCAGCTCGGGCCTGGGACAGGGGGTTTTTCCCCTCCACTTT. Protein: CASSSGLGQGVFPLHF. The chain carries TRBV5-6 and TRBJ1-6; 11 bases fit TRBD1. CDR3 length: 16 residues. Unmatched junction bases numbered 12, after V lost 3 bases and J lost 13 bases. Germline V CDR1 and CDR2: SGHDT, YYEEEE.

The chain recombines TRBV18 with TRBJ1-1; D ambiguous. The germline V gene has CDR1 KGHSH and CDR2 LQKENI. V shed 5 bases and J shed 1 base, with 8 bases lying between them. The CDR3 contains 13 residues. The CDR3 bases are TGTGCCAGCTCAGCGGAGGGGAACACTGAAGCTTTCTTT. Protein: CASSAEGNTEAFF.

The rearrangement uses TRBV7-8 and TRBJ2-1; D might be TRBD2 (5 bases). From germline, CDR1 is SGHVS and CDR2 FQNEAQ. The germline V and J ends were trimmed by 2 bases and 5 bases, with 16 bases remaining between them. The CDR3 is made up of 16 amino acids. DNA of the CDR3: TGTGCCAGCAGCTTAAGAGGGCGGTACCAAAACAATGAGCAGTTCTTC. The encoded protein is CASSLRGRYQNNEQFF.

The chain links TRBV2 to TRBJ1-2; 10 nucleotides match TRBD1. Losses at the gene ends were 4 bases for V and 2 bases for J; bases not matched to a gene: 1. The germline gives CDR1 SNHLY, CDR2 FYNNEI. The CDR3 consists of 14 residues. The DNA of the CDR3 is TGTGCCAGCAGTGCGGACAGGGGGAACTATGGCTACACCTTC. It codes for CASSADRGNYGYTF. Supplemented by reference TRBV2 and TRBJ1-2, the full variable domain reads EPEVTQTPSHQVTQMGQEVILRCVPISNHLYFYWYRQILGQKVEFLVSFYNNEISEKSEIFDDQFSVERPDGSNFTLKIRSTKLEDSAMYFCASSADRGNYGYTFGSGTRLTVV.

This chain links TRBV5-4 with TRBJ2-3; weak D call: TRBD1 (5 bases). The CDR3 has 17 residues. Germline-derived CDR1 and CDR2 are SGHNT and YYREEE (reference sequence). The V and J ends lost 1 base and 1 base respectively, with 16 bases between them. The CDR3 region is CASSLYTGSRGTDTQYF. The CDR3 region has the DNA TGTGCCAGCAGCTTGTATACGGGTAGCAGGGGCACAGATACGCAGTATTTT.